What follows is one TCR beta chain and its context. This sample stems from a study of radiotherapy plus CTLA-4 blockade in lung cancer. Study-level information: Objective responses occurred in around 20% of patients; about 34% had disease control.

It was focal radiation plus CTLA-4 blockade with ipilimumab that patients with chemo-refractory metastatic non-small-cell lung cancer received. The J segment lost 4 bases and the V segment lost 3 bases, leaving 15 bases of the junction unmatched. Germline loops: CDR1 SGDLS, CDR2 YYNGEE. CDR3 length: 18 amino acids. TCRdb's table, derived via immunoSEQ multiplex PCR, lists solely in-frame clones and lacks some. The table shows around 70,000 clones, with approximately 76% occurring only once. This TCR was sampled from a human donor with non-small cell lung cancer whose response to radiotherapy plus ipilimumab could not be evaluated. Some clones in this sample may be carry-over from other donors' samples. The source was peripheral blood, collected from a patient treated with radiotherapy plus ipilimumab. The chain has TRBV9 and TRBJ2-2, with 7 bases aligning to TRBD1. The DNA for the CDR3 is TGTGCCAGCAGCGAACGATTTATCGACAGGGCCTTCACCGGGGAGCTGTTTTTT. Amino acid sequence: CASSERFIDRAFTGELFF.